A selection of T cell receptor beta chains follows, all from one sample in a study of human T cells and chemical hapten exposure. TCRdb reanalysed the RACE reads using MiXCR and keeps one entry per CDR3 protein. The sample has 180,000 or so distinct CDR3 sequences, around 25% seen once. The sample here was whole blood, taken in connection with sensitization to the hapten diphenylcyclopropenone (DPC). The receptors were gathered from a woman between 40 and 55 years old with alopecia areata. Some clones in this sample may be carry-over from other donors' samples. The CDR3 runs from the conserved cysteine through the conserved F or W. The order of the fields is V gene, D gene, clone size, J gene, CDR3 protein, CDR3 DNA. D genes are given only for firm matches. Clone size appears in some rows only: once, few, many, or a class for an expanded clone.

V gene: TRBV20-1
D gene: TRBD2
clone size: .
J gene: TRBJ2-1
CDR3 protein: CSARTSGRNEQFF
CDR3 DNA: TGCAGTGCTAGGACTAGCGGGAGGAATGAGCAGTTCTTC

V gene: TRBV10-3
D gene: .
clone size: .
J gene: TRBJ1-6
CDR3 protein: CAIKNQSGNSPLHF
CDR3 DNA: TGTGCCATCAAGAATCAAAGCGGTAATTCACCCCTCCACTTT

V gene: TRBV4-3
D gene: TRBD1
clone size: few
J gene: TRBJ1-1
CDR3 protein: CASSQLPPRTGMNTEAFF
CDR3 DNA: TGCGCCAGCAGCCAACTACCCCCTCGGACAGGGATGAACACTGAAGCTTTCTTT

V gene: TRBV18
D gene: .
clone size: .
J gene: TRBJ1-5
CDR3 protein: CASSIGEARQPQHF
CDR3 DNA: TGTGCCAGCTCAATCGGGGAGGCGCGACAGCCCCAGCATTTT

V gene: TRBV5-1
D gene: .
clone size: .
J gene: TRBJ2-2
CDR3 protein: CASSPHGTRDTGELFF
CDR3 DNA: TGCGCCAGCAGCCCGCACGGGACGCGAGACACCGGGGAGCTGTTTTTT

V gene: TRBV7-2
D gene: TRBD2
clone size: few
J gene: TRBJ2-1
CDR3 protein: CASSLQTRPTSGTNEQFF
CDR3 DNA: TGTGCCAGCAGCTTACAAACCCGCCCCACTAGCGGGACCAATGAGCAGTTCTTC

V gene: TRBV20-1
D gene: .
clone size: .
J gene: TRBJ2-2
CDR3 protein: CSARARDEDGELFF
CDR3 DNA: TGCAGTGCTAGAGCTAGGGATGAGGACGGGGAGCTGTTTTTT

V gene: TRBV7-2
D gene: .
clone size: .
J gene: TRBJ2-4
CDR3 protein: CASSLGGTGAKNIQYF
CDR3 DNA: TGTGCCAGCAGCTTAGGCGGGACGGGCGCCAAAAACATTCAGTACTTC

V gene: TRBV7-2
D gene: .
clone size: few
J gene: TRBJ2-7
CDR3 protein: CASSLDPVPEQYF
CDR3 DNA: TGTGCCAGCAGCTTAGACCCAGTCCCCGAGCAGTACTTC

V gene: TRBV6-5
D gene: TRBD2
clone size: .
J gene: TRBJ2-4
CDR3 protein: CASSYSLAGGDIQYF
CDR3 DNA: TGTGCCAGCAGTTACTCCCTAGCGGGGGGAGACATTCAGTACTTC

V gene: TRBV6-5
D gene: TRBD2
clone size: few
J gene: TRBJ2-3
CDR3 protein: CASRPQLAGGPDTQYF
CDR3 DNA: TGTGCCAGCAGACCCCAACTAGCGGGAGGGCCAGATACGCAGTATTTT

V gene: TRBV4-3
D gene: TRBD1
clone size: .
J gene: TRBJ1-2
CDR3 protein: CASSRSKTGVGYGYTF
CDR3 DNA: TGCGCCAGCAGCCGCAGCAAAACAGGGGTTGGCTATGGCTACACCTTC

V gene: TRBV12-3/TRBV12-4
D gene: TRBD2
clone size: few
J gene: TRBJ2-3
CDR3 protein: CAGGLAGSDTQYF
CDR3 DNA: TGTGCCGGCGGACTAGCGGGATCAGATACGCAGTATTTT

V gene: TRBV7-2
D gene: TRBD2
clone size: .
J gene: TRBJ2-3
CDR3 protein: CASSFPSGSGTDTQYF
CDR3 DNA: TGTGCCAGCAGCTTCCCAAGCGGGAGCGGCACAGATACGCAGTATTTT

V gene: TRBV27
D gene: .
clone size: many
J gene: TRBJ2-2
CDR3 protein: CASSFGPGYTGELFF
CDR3 DNA: TGTGCCAGCAGTTTCGGTCCGGGGTACACCGGGGAGCTGTTTTTT

V gene: TRBV29-1
D gene: .
clone size: .
J gene: TRBJ2-1
CDR3 protein: CSVLTLGEQFF
CDR3 DNA: TGCAGCGTCCTAACACTGGGAGAGCAGTTCTTC

V gene: TRBV2
D gene: .
clone size: .
J gene: TRBJ2-5
CDR3 protein: CASSEEVETQYF
CDR3 DNA: TGTGCCAGCAGTGAAGAGGTAGAGACCCAGTACTTC

V gene: TRBV29-1
D gene: .
clone size: few
J gene: TRBJ1-1
CDR3 protein: CSVDPRGVGTEAFF
CDR3 DNA: TGCAGCGTTGACCCCAGGGGAGTAGGCACTGAAGCTTTCTTT

V gene: TRBV20-1
D gene: .
clone size: .
J gene: TRBJ2-5
CDR3 protein: CSARDGTETQYF
CDR3 DNA: TGCAGTGCTAGAGATGGGACCGAGACCCAGTACTTC

V gene: TRBV11-2
D gene: TRBD1
clone size: .
J gene: TRBJ2-1
CDR3 protein: CASSLSGTGGAPDEQFF
CDR3 DNA: TGTGCCAGCAGCTTATCCGGGACAGGGGGAGCCCCGGATGAGCAGTTCTTC

V gene: TRBV27
D gene: TRBD2
clone size: few
J gene: TRBJ2-7
CDR3 protein: CASSAGEEVGEQYF
CDR3 DNA: TGTGCCAGCAGCGCGGGGGAAGAGGTCGGGGAGCAGTACTTC

V gene: TRBV4-3
D gene: .
clone size: few
J gene: TRBJ2-3
CDR3 protein: CASSQEVSTDTQYF
CDR3 DNA: TGCGCCAGCAGCCAAGAGGTCAGCACAGATACGCAGTATTTT

V gene: TRBV11-2
D gene: .
clone size: .
J gene: TRBJ2-1
CDR3 protein: CASTAVLYNEQFF
CDR3 DNA: TGTGCCAGCACCGCGGTGCTGTACAATGAGCAGTTCTTC

V gene: TRBV6-2/TRBV6-3
D gene: TRBD2
clone size: few
J gene: TRBJ2-1
CDR3 protein: CASYSGTSGGNEQFF
CDR3 DNA: TGTGCCAGCTATTCTGGGACTAGCGGGGGCAATGAGCAGTTCTTC

V gene: TRBV20-1
D gene: .
clone size: .
J gene: TRBJ1-5
CDR3 protein: CSAREARTYSNQPQHF
CDR3 DNA: TGCAGTGCTAGAGAGGCGCGGACCTATAGCAATCAGCCCCAGCATTTT

V gene: TRBV12-3/TRBV12-4
D gene: .
clone size: .
J gene: TRBJ2-1
CDR3 protein: CASTPGPLVHEQFF
CDR3 DNA: TGTGCCAGCACCCCCGGGCCATTAGTCCATGAGCAGTTCTTC

V gene: TRBV9
D gene: .
clone size: .
J gene: TRBJ2-5
CDR3 protein: CASSVSGLREETQYF
CDR3 DNA: TGTGCCAGCAGCGTTTCCGGACTACGGGAAGAGACCCAGTACTTC

V gene: TRBV28
D gene: TRBD1
clone size: .
J gene: TRBJ2-7
CDR3 protein: CASRPGTGGPYEQYF
CDR3 DNA: TGTGCCAGCAGACCCGGGACAGGGGGTCCCTACGAGCAGTACTTC

V gene: TRBV29-1
D gene: .
clone size: few
J gene: TRBJ1-3
CDR3 protein: CSAAGGDSGNTIYF
CDR3 DNA: TGCAGCGCGGCCGGGGGAGACTCTGGAAACACCATATATTTT

V gene: TRBV20-1
D gene: .
clone size: .
J gene: TRBJ2-5
CDR3 protein: CSAIGSTETQYF
CDR3 DNA: TGCAGTGCTATTGGGTCTACGGAGACCCAGTACTTC

V gene: TRBV6-5
D gene: TRBD1
clone size: few
J gene: TRBJ2-7
CDR3 protein: CASSRGQGKGYEQYF
CDR3 DNA: TGTGCCAGCAGTAGGGGACAGGGCAAAGGGTACGAGCAGTACTTC

V gene: TRBV3-1
D gene: TRBD2
clone size: .
J gene: TRBJ2-7
CDR3 protein: CASSQDTGGAGDEQYF
CDR3 DNA: TGTGCCAGCAGCCAAGATACTGGAGGAGCGGGAGACGAGCAGTACTTC

V gene: TRBV29-1
D gene: .
clone size: .
J gene: TRBJ1-1
CDR3 protein: CSVDGGGTEAFF
CDR3 DNA: TGCAGCGTTGATGGCGGGGGCACTGAAGCTTTCTTT

V gene: TRBV19
D gene: .
clone size: .
J gene: TRBJ2-7
CDR3 protein: CASLPSSGSADEQYF
CDR3 DNA: TGTGCCAGTTTACCCAGCAGCGGGTCGGCGGACGAGCAGTACTTC

V gene: TRBV29-1
D gene: TRBD2
clone size: many
J gene: TRBJ2-7
CDR3 protein: CSVAPARLADQYEQYF
CDR3 DNA: TGCAGCGTTGCCCCCGCGAGGCTAGCGGATCAATACGAGCAGTACTTC

V gene: TRBV5-1
D gene: .
clone size: .
J gene: TRBJ2-2
CDR3 protein: CASSLAPRSMGTGELFF
CDR3 DNA: TGCGCCAGCAGCTTGGCCCCCAGGTCAATGGGGACCGGGGAGCTGTTTTTT

V gene: TRBV6-2/TRBV6-3
D gene: .
clone size: .
J gene: TRBJ2-7
CDR3 protein: CASSNPPSLTYEQYF
CDR3 DNA: TGTGCCAGCAGTAACCCTCCCAGCCTTACCTACGAGCAGTACTTC

V gene: TRBV4-3
D gene: .
clone size: .
J gene: TRBJ2-1
CDR3 protein: CASSHVPSNEQFF
CDR3 DNA: TGCGCCAGCAGCCACGTACCCTCGAATGAGCAGTTCTTC

V gene: TRBV28
D gene: .
clone size: .
J gene: TRBJ2-4
CDR3 protein: CASSQIRSGVQNIQYF
CDR3 DNA: TGTGCCAGCAGTCAGATCAGGTCAGGGGTACAAAACATTCAGTACTTC

V gene: TRBV20-1
D gene: TRBD2
clone size: few
J gene: TRBJ2-3
CDR3 protein: CSARPLAGGPVTQYF
CDR3 DNA: TGCAGTGCTAGGCCGCTAGCGGGAGGGCCAGTTACGCAGTATTTT

V gene: TRBV28
D gene: TRBD2
clone size: .
J gene: TRBJ2-3
CDR3 protein: CASSLVGLAADTQYF
CDR3 DNA: TGTGCCAGCAGTTTAGTGGGACTAGCCGCAGATACGCAGTATTTT

V gene: TRBV7-2
D gene: .
clone size: many
J gene: TRBJ1-1
CDR3 protein: CASSFQRSARTEAFF
CDR3 DNA: TGTGCCAGCAGCTTTCAGAGGAGTGCGCGAACTGAAGCTTTCTTT

V gene: TRBV7-9
D gene: TRBD1
clone size: few
J gene: TRBJ1-2
CDR3 protein: CASSPRTGGGGYGYTF
CDR3 DNA: TGTGCCAGCAGCCCCCGGACAGGGGGCGGTGGCTATGGCTACACCTTC

V gene: TRBV20-1
D gene: TRBD1
clone size: .
J gene: TRBJ1-5
CDR3 protein: CSAARHRGRVGNQPQHF
CDR3 DNA: TGCAGTGCTGCCCGCCACAGGGGGCGGGTTGGCAATCAGCCCCAGCATTTT

V gene: TRBV29-1
D gene: .
clone size: .
J gene: TRBJ1-4
CDR3 protein: CSGRSGGEKLFF
CDR3 DNA: TGCAGCGGACGCAGTGGGGGGGAAAAACTGTTTTTT

V gene: TRBV5-6
D gene: .
clone size: .
J gene: TRBJ1-3
CDR3 protein: CASSNSLSGNTIYF
CDR3 DNA: TGTGCCAGCAGCAATTCTCTTTCTGGAAACACCATATATTTT

V gene: TRBV5-1
D gene: .
clone size: few
J gene: TRBJ2-7
CDR3 protein: CASTPTAGLSYEQYF
CDR3 DNA: TGCGCCAGCACGCCCACTGCGGGGCTATCCTACGAGCAGTACTTC

V gene: TRBV29-1
D gene: .
clone size: .
J gene: TRBJ2-7
CDR3 protein: CSGTGPGNYEQYF
CDR3 DNA: TGCAGCGGGACGGGGCCGGGGAACTACGAGCAGTACTTC

V gene: TRBV4-3
D gene: TRBD2
clone size: few
J gene: TRBJ2-1
CDR3 protein: CASSQDVGTTYNEQFF
CDR3 DNA: TGCGCCAGCAGCCAAGACGTGGGGACTACCTACAATGAGCAGTTCTTC

V gene: TRBV24-1
D gene: TRBD2
clone size: .
J gene: TRBJ2-1
CDR3 protein: CATSDSAGQSYNEQFF
CDR3 DNA: TGTGCCACCAGTGACTCAGCGGGGCAATCCTACAATGAGCAGTTCTTC

V gene: TRBV12-3/TRBV12-4
D gene: .
clone size: many
J gene: TRBJ2-2
CDR3 protein: CASSTSGLNTGELFF
CDR3 DNA: TGTGCCAGCAGTACTTCAGGGCTGAACACCGGGGAGCTGTTTTTT

V gene: TRBV7-2
D gene: TRBD2
clone size: .
J gene: TRBJ2-3
CDR3 protein: CASSVTSGALNTQYF
CDR3 DNA: TGTGCCAGCAGCGTTACTAGCGGAGCGTTGAATACGCAGTATTTT

V gene: TRBV27
D gene: .
clone size: .
J gene: TRBJ1-3
CDR3 protein: CASSPQGAAGNTIYF
CDR3 DNA: TGTGCCAGCAGTCCACAGGGAGCCGCTGGAAACACCATATATTTT